This TCR beta chain was identified in a study of blood T cell repertoires in COVID-19 (TCRdb year 2020). Regarding the research as a whole: Samples from collaborators originated in the United States, Italy and Spain and spanned both the acute and convalescent phases of COVID-19. The prospective study material was composed of cDNA or gDNA derived from T cells, B-cell-depleted T cells, or PBMCs. Deeply sampled blood TCRbeta repertoires from subjects exposed to, actively infected with, or recovered from COVID-19 were included in the dataset. A freely available public database, intended as a resource for researchers studying the immune response to SARS-CoV-2, is where the repertoires were released. Samples were obtained from the ongoing ImmuneRACE study (first 160 participants) and from about 1,300 subjects provided by 6 global collaborators. A de-identified subject ID, COVID-19 status, age in years and sex were almost always included in the sample metadata. Where available, HLA class I and class II types were obtained from metadata supplied by the sample provider rather than from assay-based typing. Points the paper makes about the study in general: How much clinical and demographic metadata was included differed by source and by participant, and the metadata was provided uncurated.

As to this clone: Its antigen specificity is not known. Per-base qualities were not stored, and no clone one base away is much larger.

Based on the germline V gene, the CDR1 and CDR2 sequences are SGHVS and FQNEAQ. Taken from cysteine to phenylalanine, the CDR3 has 14 residues. The sequence is cut down to CDR3 DNA, 42 bases in frame from base 1. V and J are truncated by 7 bases and 5 bases respectively, leaving an intervening sequence of 17 bases. TCRbeta CDR3 regions were amplified from genomic DNA using the immunoSEQ Assay, a bias-controlled multiplex PCR. Per the authors' processing: Nucleated cell counts per sample were estimated from amplification of reference gene primers within the assay. To quantify the absolute abundance of each unique TCRbeta CDR3 rearrangement, sequence reads were collapsed and filtered. Productive Simpson clonality was computed per sample as the square root of Simpson's diversity index over productive rearrangements. TCRdb took over this immuneACCESS table, retaining in-frame rearrangements with V and J assigned. Such tables are incomplete; in checked studies, under half of the missing clones stem from an unresolved V gene, and the remainder is unexplained. Clonal size and the V and J genes are those of that table, whereas D and trimming came from the DNA. Recorded for this sample are some 370,000 clones; around 83% of them occurred a single time. In total, the top ten clones hold 5% to 5.5% of the sample.

Enrolling through a virtual design, the prospective study's participants ranged in age from about 18 to 89 years and lived across 20 to 25 United States geographic areas. In the prospective study, participants were assigned to cohorts based on the clinical history participants reported in a screening survey and a study questionnaire. Recovered participants in ImmuneRACE Cohort 3 were defined as having two consecutive negative NP/OP PCR tests, clearance from a healthcare professional, or resolution of symptoms. In the prospective study, whole blood, serum and a nasopharyngeal or oropharyngeal swab were collected from each participant by mobile phlebotomists. Over an approximately 2-month period, participants in the prospective study had the option of providing additional blood draws and questionnaires. Blood samples from the prospective study were shipped frozen or at room temperature prior to DNA extraction.

This clonotype was obtained from a woman in her fifties or sixties who had recovered from COVID-19. The sample comprised PBMCs or T cells enriched from blood (not recorded which). The chain is made from TRBV7-8 and TRBJ1-2, and possibly TRBD1, on 5 matching bases. The CDR3 in this case is CASTPTPGGYGYTF. In nucleotide form, the sequence is TGTGCCAGCACCCCCACGCCGGGGGGGTATGGCTACACCTTC. The entire variable domain, with the stretches around the CDR3 drawn from the reference TRBV7-8 and TRBJ1-2 proteins, is GAGVSQSPRYKVAKRGQDVALRCDPISGHVSLFWYQQALGQGPEFLTYFQNEAQLDKSGLPSDRFFAERPEGSVSTLKIQRTQQEDSAVYLCASTPTPGGYGYTFGSGTRLTVV.